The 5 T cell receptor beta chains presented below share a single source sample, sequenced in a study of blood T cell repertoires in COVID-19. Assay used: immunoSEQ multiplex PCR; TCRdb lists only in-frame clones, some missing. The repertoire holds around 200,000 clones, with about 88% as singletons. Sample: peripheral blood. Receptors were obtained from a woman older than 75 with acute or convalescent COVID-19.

The CDR3 DNA sequence: TGTGCCAGCAGCCCCCGGGCGGGGCCCTACGAGCAGTACTTC. Translated, it gives CASSPRAGPYEQYF. V gene TRBV7-2 combines with J gene TRBJ2-7; D possibly corresponds to TRBD2 (6 bases). Trimming removed 5 bases at V and 2 bases at J, with 13 bases between. Germline V CDR1 and CDR2: SGHTA, FQGNSA. There are 14 residues in the CDR3.

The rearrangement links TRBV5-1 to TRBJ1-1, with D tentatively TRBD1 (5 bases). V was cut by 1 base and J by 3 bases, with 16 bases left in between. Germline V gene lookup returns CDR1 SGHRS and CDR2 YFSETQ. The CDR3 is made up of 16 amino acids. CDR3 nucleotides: TGCGCCAGCAGCTTGAGGCCCGCAGGGAGGGACACTGAAGCTTTCTTT. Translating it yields CASSLRPAGRDTEAFF. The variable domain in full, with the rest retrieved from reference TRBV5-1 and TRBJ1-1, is KAGVTQTPRYLIKTRGQQVTLSCSPISGHRSVSWYQQTPGQGLQFLFEYFSETQRNKGNFPGRFSGRQFSNSRSEMNVSTLELGDSALYLCASSLRPAGRDTEAFFGQGTRLTVV.

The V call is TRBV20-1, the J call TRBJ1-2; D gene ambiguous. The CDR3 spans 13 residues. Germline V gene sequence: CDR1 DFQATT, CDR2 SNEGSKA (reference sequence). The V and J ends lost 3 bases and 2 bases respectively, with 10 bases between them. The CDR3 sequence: CSASQSGNYGYTF. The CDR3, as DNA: TGCAGTGCTAGTCAATCGGGGAACTATGGCTACACCTTC.

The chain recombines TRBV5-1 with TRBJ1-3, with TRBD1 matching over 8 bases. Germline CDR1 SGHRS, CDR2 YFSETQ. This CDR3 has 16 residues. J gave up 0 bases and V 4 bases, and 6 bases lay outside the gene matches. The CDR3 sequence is CASSPGTGFSGNTIYF. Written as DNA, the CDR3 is TGCGCCAGCAGCCCAGGGACAGGATTCTCTGGAAACACCATATATTTT.

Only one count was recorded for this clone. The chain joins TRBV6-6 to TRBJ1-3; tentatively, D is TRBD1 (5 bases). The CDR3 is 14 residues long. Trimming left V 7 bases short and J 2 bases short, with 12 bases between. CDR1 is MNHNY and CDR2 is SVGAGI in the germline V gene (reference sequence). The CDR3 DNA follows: TGTGCCAGCAACTTGCCAGGGACTGGAAACACCATATATTTT. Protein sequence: CASNLPGTGNTIYF.